This section outlines one TCR beta chain sequence together with its context. What it binds is unknown. These data are taken from a study of T cell repertoires in cytomegalovirus infection. Turning to the study itself: HLA-C-restricted CMV epitopes, recently identified, and well-studied HLA-B-restricted ones were used by the study. The public TCR beta signatures pointed to both CMV infection and matching HLA type. Points from the study as a whole: Across the ex vivo response, the dominant clonotypes were HLA-C-restricted CMV-specific TCR beta clonotypes. CMV carriers with the relevant HLA were identified by cumulative public TCR beta family frequency.

TCRdb re-called the reads with MiXCR, one entry per CDR3 protein. The sample consists of 550,000 to 850,000 distinct CDR3 sequences, roughly 36% of them appearing once. CDR1 is LNHDA and CDR2 is SQIVND in the germline V gene (reference sequence). This CDR3 region has 16 residues. Trimming removed 3 bases at V and 2 bases at J, with 13 bases between. The chain couples TRBV19 to TRBJ2-2; the D gene is possibly TRBD2 (5 bases). The sample was cultured PBMCs, taken from culture after CMV antigen stimulation. This clonotype was sampled from a human donor in good health (CMV status not recorded). Some clones in this sample may be carry-over from other donors' samples. The CDR3 is CASSIRSSKNTGELFF. Written as DNA, the CDR3 is TGTGCCAGTAGTATCAGATCTAGCAAAAACACCGGGGAGCTGTTTTTT.